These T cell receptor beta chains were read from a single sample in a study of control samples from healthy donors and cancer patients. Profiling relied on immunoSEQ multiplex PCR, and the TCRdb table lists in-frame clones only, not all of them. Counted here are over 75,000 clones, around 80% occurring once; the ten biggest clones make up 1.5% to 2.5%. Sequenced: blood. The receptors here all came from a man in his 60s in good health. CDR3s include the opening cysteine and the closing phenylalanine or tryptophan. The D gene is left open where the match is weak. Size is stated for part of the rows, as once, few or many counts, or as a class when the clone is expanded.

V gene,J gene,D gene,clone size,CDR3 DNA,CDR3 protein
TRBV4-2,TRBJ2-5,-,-,TGTGCCAGCAGCCAAGGGCGGGGGACACAAGAGACCCAGTACTTC,CASSQGRGTQETQYF
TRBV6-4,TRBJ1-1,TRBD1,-,TGTGCCAGCAGACCCGGGACAGGGGTTTTTACTGAAGCTTTCTTT,CASRPGTGVFTEAFF
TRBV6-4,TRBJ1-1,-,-,TGTGCCAGCAGTGCTAGCCGTCGGAACACTGAAGCTTTCTTT,CASSASRRNTEAFF
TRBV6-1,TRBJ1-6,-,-,TGTGCCAGCAGTGAAAGAAGGATATCGGGTTTTCATTCACCCCTCCACTTT,CASSERRISGFHSPLHF
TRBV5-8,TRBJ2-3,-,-,TGTGCCAGCAGCCCAGGATCCCCCTCTAGCGCAGATACGCAGTATTTT,CASSPGSPSSADTQYF
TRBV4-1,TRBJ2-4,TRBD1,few,TGCGCCAGCAGCCCGACAGGGCCGGACATTCAGTACTTC,CASSPTGPDIQYF
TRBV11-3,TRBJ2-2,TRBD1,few,TGTGCCAGCAGCTTAACAGGGGTGGCCGGGGAGCTGTTTTTT,CASSLTGVAGELFF
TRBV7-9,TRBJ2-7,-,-,TGTGCCAGCAGCCTACCGGCGACCTACGAGCAGTACTTC,CASSLPATYEQYF
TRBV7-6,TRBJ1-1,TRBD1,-,TGTGCCAGCAGCTCCCCGACAGGGAGGGGCACTGAAGCTTTCTTT,CASSSPTGRGTEAFF
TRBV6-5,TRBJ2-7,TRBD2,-,TGTGCCAGCCGGACTAGCTTCCGGTCCTACGAGCAGTACTTC,CASRTSFRSYEQYF
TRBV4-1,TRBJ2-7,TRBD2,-,TGCGCCAGCAGCCCCGAGGGGACTAGCTCCTACGAGCAGTACTTC,CASSPEGTSSYEQYF
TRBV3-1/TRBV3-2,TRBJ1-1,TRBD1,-,TGTGCCAGCAGCCCCGGACAGGACCTTTTGAACACTGAAGCTTTCTTT,CASSPGQDLLNTEAFF
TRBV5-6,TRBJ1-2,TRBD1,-,TGTGCCAGCAGCTTGACAGAGACAGGGATGATTAACTATGGCTACACCTTC,CASSLTETGMINYGYTF
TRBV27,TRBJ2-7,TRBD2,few,TGTGCCAGCAGACAGACAGGCGGGCTAGCGGGAGTAGGAATCTACGAGCAGTACTTC,CASRQTGGLAGVGIYEQYF
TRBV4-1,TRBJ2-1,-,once,TGCGCCAGCAGCCAAGATCAAGGGGGGGAGCAGTTCTTC,CASSQDQGGEQFF
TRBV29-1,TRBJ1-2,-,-,TGCAGCGTTAGGGACTTCCAAGCGGATGGCTACACCTTC,CSVRDFQADGYTF
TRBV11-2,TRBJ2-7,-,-,TGTGCCAGCAGCTTAGGACAGGCTTCCTACGAGCAGTACTTC,CASSLGQASYEQYF
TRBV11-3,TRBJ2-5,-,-,TGTGCCAGCAGCTTGTGGGGTGGAGAGACCCAGTACTTC,CASSLWGGETQYF
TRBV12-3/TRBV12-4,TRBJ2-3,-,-,TGTGCCAGCAGTTCTAGCACAGATACGCAGTATTTT,CASSSSTDTQYF
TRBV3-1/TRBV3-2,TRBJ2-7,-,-,TGTGCCAGCAGCCGGAGCTTCTTAACCTACGAGCAGTACTTC,CASSRSFLTYEQYF
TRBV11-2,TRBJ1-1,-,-,TGTGCCAGCAGCCGGACGGGAACTGAAGCTTTCTTT,CASSRTGTEAFF
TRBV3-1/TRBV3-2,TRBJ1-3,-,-,TGTGCCAGCAGCCAACCCCGGTCCCACTCTGCCGGAAACACCATATATTTT,CASSQPRSHSAGNTIYF
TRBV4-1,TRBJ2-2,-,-,TGCGCCAGCAGCGCCCGCGTGCCCGGGGAGCTGTTTTTT,CASSARVPGELFF
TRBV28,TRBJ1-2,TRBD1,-,TGTGCCAGCAGTTTGACTTTGGGACAGGGGGCGGGGGGCTACACCTTC,CASSLTLGQGAGGYTF
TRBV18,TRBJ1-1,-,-,TGTGCCAGCTCACCCCAGGGCGCGGGCACTGAAGCTTTCTTT,CASSPQGAGTEAFF
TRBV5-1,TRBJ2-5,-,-,TGCGCCAGCAGCTTAATTCTTGAAGAGACCCAGTACTTC,CASSLILEETQYF
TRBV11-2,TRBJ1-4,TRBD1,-,TGTGCCAGCAGCTTTGACAGGGCGGGTAATGAAAAACTGTTTTTT,CASSFDRAGNEKLFF
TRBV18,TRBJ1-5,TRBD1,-,TGTGCCAGCTCACCACTGAGCGGGACAGGGGAACAGCCCCAGCATTTT,CASSPLSGTGEQPQHF
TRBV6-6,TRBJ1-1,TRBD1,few,TGTGCCAGCACCGACAGGGGGGAAGCTTTCTTT,CASTDRGEAFF
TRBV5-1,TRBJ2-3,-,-,TGCGCCAGCAGCTCGGGAAGCACAGATACGCAGTATTTT,CASSSGSTDTQYF
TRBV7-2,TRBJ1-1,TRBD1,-,TGTGCCAGCAGCCTCCGGACAGGGGGGGCTTTCTTT,CASSLRTGGAFF
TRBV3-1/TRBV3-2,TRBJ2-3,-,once,TGTGCCAGCAGCGAGACAGGAAACGTCGAGGCGCAGTATTTT,CASSETGNVEAQYF
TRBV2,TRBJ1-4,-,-,TGTGCCAGCAGTGACAATGGGGTGGGAAAACTGTTTTTT,CASSDNGVGKLFF
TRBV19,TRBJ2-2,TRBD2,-,TGTGCCAGTCTCCCCGGGAGGGATCACGGGGAGCTGTTTTTT,CASLPGRDHGELFF
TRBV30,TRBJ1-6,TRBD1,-,TGTGCCTGGAGAAGGGGACAGAGCTCCTATAATTCACCCCTCCACTTT,CAWRRGQSSYNSPLHF
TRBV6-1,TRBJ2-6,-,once,TGTGCCAGCAGTGAAGCCGGCGCAGGGGCCAACGTCCTGACTTTC,CASSEAGAGANVLTF
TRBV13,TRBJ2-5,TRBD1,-,TGTGCCAGCAGCTTAGGCTATACCAACAGGGGAGAGACCCAGTACTTC,CASSLGYTNRGETQYF
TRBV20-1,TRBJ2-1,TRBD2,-,TGCAGTGCTAGTCCATTTAGCGGGAGCTACAATGAGCAGTTCTTC,CSASPFSGSYNEQFF
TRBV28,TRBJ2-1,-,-,TGTGCCAGCACCCCCTGGGGAATGGAGGAGCAGTTCTTC,CASTPWGMEEQFF
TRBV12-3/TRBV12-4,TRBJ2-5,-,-,TGTGCCAGCAGTTACAGCACTCAAGAGACCCAGTACTTC,CASSYSTQETQYF
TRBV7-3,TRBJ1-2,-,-,TGTGCCAGCAGCCAAAGGGGAGGGTTAGAGAGTGGCTACACCTTC,CASSQRGGLESGYTF
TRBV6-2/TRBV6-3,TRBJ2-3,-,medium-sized,TGTGCCAGCAGCCCCGACAAGGCAGATACGCAGTATTTT,CASSPDKADTQYF
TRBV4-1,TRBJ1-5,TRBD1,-,TGCGCCAGCAGCCAAGGGACAGGGATGGGTCAGCCCCAGCATTTT,CASSQGTGMGQPQHF
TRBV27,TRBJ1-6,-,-,TGTGCCAGCGCGGGTTGGAGTTCACCCCTCCACTTT,CASAGWSSPLHF
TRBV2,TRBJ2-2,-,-,TGTGCCAGCATTGAGCGTCCCACCCTTCCTACCGGGGAGCTGTTTTTT,CASIERPTLPTGELFF
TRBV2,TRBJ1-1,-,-,TGTGCCAGCAGTGAACGGGGGAACACTGAAGCTTTCTTT,CASSERGNTEAFF
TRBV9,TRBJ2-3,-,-,TGTGCCAGCAGCGTAGGCTCCGCGAGGTGGGAAGATACGCAGTATTTT,CASSVGSARWEDTQYF
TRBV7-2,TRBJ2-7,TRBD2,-,TGTGCCAGCAGCTTAGGACTAGCGGGAGCATACTACGAGCAGTACTTC,CASSLGLAGAYYEQYF
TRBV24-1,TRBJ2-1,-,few,TGTGCCACCAGTGACCCACTCTACAATGAGCAGTTCTTC,CATSDPLYNEQFF
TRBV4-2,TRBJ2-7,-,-,TGTGCCAGCAGCCAAGATTTACGGGAATTCCCCCCCTACGAGCAGTACTTC,CASSQDLREFPPYEQYF
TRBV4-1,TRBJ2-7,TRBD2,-,TGCGCCAGCAGCCGCGGGAGGCAGGGGCCCATCGAGCAGTACTTC,CASSRGRQGPIEQYF
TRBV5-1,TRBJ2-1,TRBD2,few,TGCGCCAGCAGCTTGGCACCAGCGGGAGGCATCTACAATGAGCAGTTCTTC,CASSLAPAGGIYNEQFF
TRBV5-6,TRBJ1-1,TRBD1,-,TGTGCCAGCAGCTTATACGACAGGGTTCGTGGTGAAGCTTTCTTT,CASSLYDRVRGEAFF
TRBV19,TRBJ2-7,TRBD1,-,TGTGCCAGTAGTAAAACTTCAACCGGGACAGGGGGCGCCTACGAGCAGTACTTC,CASSKTSTGTGGAYEQYF
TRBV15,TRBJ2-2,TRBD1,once,TGTGCCACGTCCGGGACAGGTCTTACCGGGGAGCTGTTTTTT,CATSGTGLTGELFF
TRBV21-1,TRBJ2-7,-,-,TGTGCCAGCAGGGTGGATAGCGGGGGCTCCTCCTACGAGCAGTACTTC,CASRVDSGGSSYEQYF
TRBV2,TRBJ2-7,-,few,TGTGCCAGCAGTAACTCCTACGAGCAGTACTTC,CASSNSYEQYF